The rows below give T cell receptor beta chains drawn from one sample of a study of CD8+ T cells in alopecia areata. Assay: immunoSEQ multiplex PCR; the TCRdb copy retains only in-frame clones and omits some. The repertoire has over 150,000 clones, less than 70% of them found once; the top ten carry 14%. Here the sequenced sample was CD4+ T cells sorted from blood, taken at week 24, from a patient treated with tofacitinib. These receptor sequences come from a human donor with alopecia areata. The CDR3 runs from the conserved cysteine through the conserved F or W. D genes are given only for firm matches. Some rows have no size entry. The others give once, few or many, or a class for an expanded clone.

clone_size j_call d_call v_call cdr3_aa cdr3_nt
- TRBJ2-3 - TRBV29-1 CSERRGNTQYF TGCAGCGAGCGCAGAGGGAATACGCAGTATTTT
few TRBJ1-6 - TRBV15 CATSRDLLGTTYNSPLHF TGTGCCACCAGCAGAGATCTGCTGGGGACGACCTATAATTCACCCCTCCACTTT
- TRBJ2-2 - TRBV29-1 CSVVTRNTGELFF TGCAGCGTTGTTACTCGGAACACCGGGGAGCTGTTTTTT
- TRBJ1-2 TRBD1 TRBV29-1 CSVRQGDYGYTF TGCAGCGTCCGGCAGGGGGACTATGGCTACACCTTC
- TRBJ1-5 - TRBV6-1 CASSELEKYSNQPQHF TGTGCCAGCAGTGAATTGGAGAAATATAGCAATCAGCCCCAGCATTTT
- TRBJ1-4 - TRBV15 CATSVTRGTNEKLFF TGTGCCACCAGCGTCACCAGGGGAACTAATGAAAAACTGTTTTTT
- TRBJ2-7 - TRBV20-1 CSAIRGHEQYF TGCAGTGCCATTCGTGGGCACGAGCAGTACTTC
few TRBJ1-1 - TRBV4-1 CASSQVTGRGTEAFF TGCGCCAGCAGCCAAGTGACTGGCAGGGGCACTGAAGCTTTCTTT
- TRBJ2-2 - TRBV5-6 CAGKQLLSVGTGELFF TGTGCCGGCAAACAGCTATTGTCCGTGGGCACCGGGGAGCTGTTTTTT
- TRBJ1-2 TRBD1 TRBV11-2 CASSRIRDSNYGYTF TGTGCCAGCAGCCGAATTCGGGACAGCAACTATGGCTACACCTTC
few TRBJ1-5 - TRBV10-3 CAISERQGNQPQHF TGTGCCATCAGTGAGAGACAGGGCAATCAGCCCCAGCATTTT
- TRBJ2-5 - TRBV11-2 CASSWREAGGETQYF TGTGCCAGCAGCTGGAGGGAGGCAGGGGGAGAGACCCAGTACTTC
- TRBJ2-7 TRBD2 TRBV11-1 CASSKTSGVYEQYF TGTGCCAGCAGCAAGACTAGCGGGGTCTACGAGCAGTACTTC
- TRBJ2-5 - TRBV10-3 CAISLSEQETQYF TGTGCCATCAGTCTGTCAGAACAAGAGACCCAGTACTTC
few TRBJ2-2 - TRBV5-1 CASSSELTGELFF TGCGCCAGCAGCTCCGAGCTAACCGGGGAGCTGTTTTTT